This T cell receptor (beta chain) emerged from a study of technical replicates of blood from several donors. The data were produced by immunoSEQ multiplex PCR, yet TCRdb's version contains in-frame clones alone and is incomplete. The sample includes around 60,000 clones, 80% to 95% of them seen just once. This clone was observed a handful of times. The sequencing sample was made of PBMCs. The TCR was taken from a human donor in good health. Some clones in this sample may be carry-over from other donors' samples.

The CDR3 loop is CASSESLAGGLYEQYF. The CDR3 bases are TGCGCCAGCAGCGAGTCTCTAGCGGGGGGGCTCTACGAGCAGTACTTC. The genes are TRBV5-1 and TRBJ2-7; 12 bases are shared with TRBD2. CDR3 length: 16 amino acids. CDR1 SGHRS and CDR2 YFSETQ come from the germline V gene. With 4 bases clipped from V and 3 bases from J, the junction kept 8 bases outside the gene matches.